These 19 T cell receptor beta chains were all obtained from the same sample, sequenced in a study of blood T cell repertoires in COVID-19. Data came from immunoSEQ multiplex PCR; TCRdb stores just in-frame clones and leaves some out. The data show around 110,000 clones, roughly 85% seen once. The specimen sequenced was peripheral blood. The receptors here all came from a man aged 35 to 55 with acute or convalescent COVID-19.

The CDR3 region has the DNA TGTGCCAGCAGCCTCCGGGACAGGAAGGGTGAAAAACTGTTTTTT. It is translated as CASSLRDRKGEKLFF. This sequence joins TRBV3-1 (or the pseudogene TRBV3-2) and TRBJ1-4; 8 bases line up with TRBD1. Germline V gene sequence: CDR1 LGHDT, CDR2 YNNKEL (reference sequence). With V trimmed by 4 bases and J by 7 bases, 8 bases remained unmatched. This CDR3 contains 15 residues.

This rearrangement joins TRBV27 to TRBJ2-7; 7 bases agree with TRBD2. CDR3 length: 13 amino acids. V was clipped by 3 bases and J by 3 bases; unmatched bases: 2. Germline CDR1 MNHEY, CDR2 SMNVEV (reference sequence). Written as DNA, the CDR3 is TGTGCCAGCAGTTTGGGGGGGAACTACGAGCAGTACTTC. Encoded protein: CASSLGGNYEQYF.

The chain recombines TRBV9 with TRBJ2-2; D is unclear. Germline CDR1 SGDLS, CDR2 YYNGEE. This CDR3 spans 14 amino acids. V gave up 5 bases and J gave up 1 base, with 9 bases separating them. CDR3 residues: CASRRDLNTGELFF. The CDR3 coding sequence is TGTGCCAGCAGGAGAGATTTGAACACCGGGGAGCTGTTTTTT.

The table lists this clone with a count of one. The chain recombines TRBV30 with TRBJ2-1, with a possible D match to TRBD2 (5 bases). This CDR3 contains 14 residues. In germline, CDR1 is GTSNPN, CDR2 SVGIG (reference sequence). V was pared by 1 base and J by 4 bases, with 11 bases between. As DNA, the CDR3 is TGTGCCTGGAGTGGAGGGCTAGCATACAATGAGCAGTTCTTC. Residues: CAWSGGLAYNEQFF. Full variable domain (outside the CDR3, taken from reference TRBV30 and TRBJ2-1): SQTIHQWPATLVQPVGSPLSLECTVEGTSNPNLYWYRQAAGRGLQLLFYSVGIGQISSEVPQNLSASRPQDRQFILSSKKLLLSDSGFYLCAWSGGLAYNEQFFGPGTRLTVL.

The V call is TRBV20-1, the J call TRBJ2-7; TRBD1 is a possible D gene (5 bases). Germline-derived CDR1 and CDR2 are DFQATT and SNEGSKA (reference sequence). The CDR3 is 13 amino acids. Trimming cost V 3 bases and J 2 bases, with 11 bases left between them. CDR3 sequence: CSASPDRAYEQYF. CDR3 nucleotides: TGCAGTGCTAGTCCCGACAGAGCCTACGAGCAGTACTTC.

The rearrangement uses TRBV5-1 and TRBJ2-3, with D possibly matching TRBD1 (6 bases). Trimming stripped 0 bases from V and 0 bases from J, with 11 bases between. CDR1 and CDR2 (germline): SGHRS, YFSETQ. The CDR3 runs 16 residues. CDR3 nucleotides: TGCGCCAGCAGCTTGGGACAGGCCCTTAGCACAGATACGCAGTATTTT. This encodes CASSLGQALSTDTQYF.

The chain employs TRBV2 and TRBJ1-2; a possible D gene is TRBD1 (6 bases). Germline CDR1 SNHLY, CDR2 FYNNEI. The CDR3 length is 15 residues. Trimming took off 0 bases at V and 4 bases at J, with 12 bases between the two ends. In DNA, the CDR3 is TGTGCCAGCAGTGAAGCGGTGGGGGGGCTCTATGGCTACACCTTC. Translation gives CASSEAVGGLYGYTF.

The chain is built from TRBV19 and TRBJ1-1; tentative D call: TRBD1 (5 bases). CDR1 and CDR2 (germline): LNHDA, SQIVND (reference sequence). Trimming took 6 bases from V and 5 from J, leaving 19 bases between them. The CDR3 extends over 15 amino acids. The DNA of the CDR3 is TGTGCCAGTAGATCCCTTTCCGGGGGACGGACTGAAGCTTTCTTT. Protein sequence: CASRSLSGGRTEAFF.

The chain recombines TRBV4-2 with TRBJ2-7, with unresolved D. Germline values: CDR1 LGHNA, CDR2 YNFKEQ. The CDR3 has 13 amino acids. V shed 0 bases and J shed 4 bases, with 7 bases lying between them. This chain's CDR3 is CASSQELKYEQYF. The DNA for the CDR3 is TGTGCCAGCAGCCAAGAGCTAAAGTACGAGCAGTACTTC.

Turning to this clone: Relative to the germline gene, one junction end is altered; a read error may explain this. This sequence joins TRBV7-6 and TRBJ2-7; possible D gene TRBD2, 7 bases. From germline, CDR1 is SGHVS and CDR2 FNYEAQ. The CDR3 has 16 amino acids. The CDR3 DNA sequence: TGTGCCAGCAGCTTAGGCGCGGGGGCGGTCTCCTACGGGCAGTACTTC. Its translation is CASSLGAGAVSYGQYF. The full variable domain, in which reference TRBV7-6 and TRBJ2-7 provide the parts outside the CDR3, is GAGVSQSPRYKVTKRGQDVALRCDPISGHVSLYWYRQALGQGPEFLTYFNYEAQQDKSGLPNDRFSAERPEGSISTLTIQRTEQRDSAMYRCASSLGAGAVSYGQYFGPGTRLTVT.

This clone appeared a few times. The chain is built from TRBV11-2 and TRBJ2-1; weak D call: TRBD2 (6 bases). This CDR3 is built from 14 residues. V gave up 4 bases and J gave up 4 bases, with 11 bases separating them. Per germline, CDR1 SGHAT and CDR2 FQNNGV. In nucleotides, the CDR3 is TGTGCCAGCAGCTCCTTAGCGGAATACAATGAGCAGTTCTTC. This codes for CASSSLAEYNEQFF.

DNA for the CDR3: TGTGCCAGCAGCCAAGTGGTAGCCGAGACCCAGTACTTC. As protein: CASSQVVAETQYF. The J gene is TRBJ2-5, the V gene TRBV4-2; D not certain. Trimming cost V 1 base and J 5 bases, with 8 bases left between them. CDR1 LGHNA and CDR2 YNFKEQ come from the germline V gene. This CDR3 comprises 13 residues.

The chain employs TRBV6-5 and TRBJ1-1, with unresolved D. The CDR3 runs 13 residues. The germline CDR1 and CDR2 sequences are MNHEY and SVGAGI. Trimming pared 7 bases from V and 8 bases from J, leaving 17 bases between. CDR3 region: CASTPGGGSEAFF. The CDR3 DNA follows: TGTGCCAGCACCCCAGGCGGAGGAAGCGAAGCTTTCTTT.

The rearrangement uses TRBV10-3 and TRBJ2-1; no definite D call. CDR1 ENHRY and CDR2 SYGVKD come from the germline V gene. Trimming removed 5 bases at V and 5 bases at J, with 7 bases between. The CDR3 has 12 amino acids. This CDR3 is CAISLIDNEQFF. CDR3 nucleotide sequence: TGTGCCATCAGTTTAATAGACAATGAGCAGTTCTTC.

This clone was observed a few times. J is TRBJ1-2 and V is TRBV9; a possible D gene is TRBD1 (5 bases). CDR3 length: 13 residues. V lost 3 bases and J lost 2, with 8 bases in between. From germline, CDR1 is SGDLS and CDR2 YYNGEE. The CDR3 spells CASSETANYGYTF. The DNA of the CDR3 is TGTGCCAGCAGCGAGACAGCCAACTATGGCTACACCTTC. The full variable domain, rest sourced from reference TRBV9 and TRBJ1-2, is DSGVTQTPKHLITATGQRVTLRCSPRSGDLSVYWYQQSLDQGLQFLIQYYNGEERAKGNILERFSAQQFPDLHSELNLSSLELGDSALYFCASSETANYGYTFGSGTRLTVV.

The V and J genes are TRBV5-1 and TRBJ2-3; D call uncertain. The CDR3 length is 17 residues. V was clipped by 7 bases and J by 0 bases, with 21 bases between them. CDR1 SGHRS and CDR2 YFSETQ come from the germline V gene. The CDR3 DNA is TGCGCCAGCTCCTCCGGTCGGGTAGCCTCTAGCACAGATACGCAGTATTTT. Translation: CASSSGRVASSTDTQYF. Filled out from reference TRBV5-1 and TRBJ2-3, the complete variable domain reads KAGVTQTPRYLIKTRGQQVTLSCSPISGHRSVSWYQQTPGQGLQFLFEYFSETQRNKGNFPGRFSGRQFSNSRSEMNVSTLELGDSALYLCASSSGRVASSTDTQYFGPGTRLTVL.

The chain couples TRBV20-1 to TRBJ2-7, with D hard to call. Germline lookup yields CDR1 DFQATT and CDR2 SNEGSKA (reference sequence). The CDR3 has 10 amino acids. The V gene lost 4 bases and the J gene lost 5 bases, with 6 bases spanning the gap. CDR3 loop: CSANVDEQYF. As DNA, the CDR3 is TGCAGTGCTAACGTAGACGAGCAGTACTTC.

The chain joins TRBV18 to TRBJ2-5; possibly TRBD2 for D (6 bases). V was cut by 5 bases and J by 0 bases, with 10 bases left in between. Germline V lookup: CDR1 KGHSH, CDR2 LQKENI. The CDR3 totals 14 residues. Here the CDR3 DNA reads TGTGCCAGCTCAACCCGGGGGAACCAAGAGACCCAGTACTTC. It is translated as CASSTRGNQETQYF.

The rearrangement uses TRBV27 and TRBJ2-2; 9 positions match TRBD2. Germline CDR1 is MNHEY and CDR2 is SMNVEV (reference sequence). Trimming at V came to 8 bases and at J to 3 bases, leaving 13 bases not matched to a gene. The CDR3 consists of 17 residues. This CDR3 reads CASGLPRQRGDTGELFF. CDR3 DNA: TGTGCCAGCGGACTCCCCAGGCAGCGGGGGGACACCGGGGAGCTGTTTTTT.